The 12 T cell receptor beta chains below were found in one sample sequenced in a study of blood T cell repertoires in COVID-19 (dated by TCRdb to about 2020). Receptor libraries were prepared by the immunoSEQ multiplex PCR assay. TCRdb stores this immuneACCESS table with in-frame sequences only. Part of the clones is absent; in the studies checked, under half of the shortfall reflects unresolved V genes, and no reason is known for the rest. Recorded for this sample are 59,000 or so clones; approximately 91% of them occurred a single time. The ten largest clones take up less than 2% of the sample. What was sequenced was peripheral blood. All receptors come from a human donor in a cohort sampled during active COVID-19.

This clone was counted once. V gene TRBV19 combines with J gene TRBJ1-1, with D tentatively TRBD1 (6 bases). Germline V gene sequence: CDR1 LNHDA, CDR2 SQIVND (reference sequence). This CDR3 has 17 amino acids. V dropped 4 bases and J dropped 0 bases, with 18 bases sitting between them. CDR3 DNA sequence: TGTGCCAGTAGTAAAAATACGGGACAAAGCATGAACACTGAAGCTTTCTTT. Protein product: CASSKNTGQSMNTEAFF.

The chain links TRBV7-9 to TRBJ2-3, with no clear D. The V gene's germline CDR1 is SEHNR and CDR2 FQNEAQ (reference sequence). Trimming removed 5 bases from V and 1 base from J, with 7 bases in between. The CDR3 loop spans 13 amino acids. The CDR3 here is CASSGTGTDTQYF. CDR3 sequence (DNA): TGTGCCAGCAGCGGCACAGGCACAGATACGCAGTATTTT.

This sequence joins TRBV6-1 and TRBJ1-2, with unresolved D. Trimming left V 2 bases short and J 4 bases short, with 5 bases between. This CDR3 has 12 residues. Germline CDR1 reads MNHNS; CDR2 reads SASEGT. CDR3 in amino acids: CASSENSYGYTF. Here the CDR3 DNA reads TGTGCCAGCAGTGAAAACAGCTATGGCTACACCTTC.

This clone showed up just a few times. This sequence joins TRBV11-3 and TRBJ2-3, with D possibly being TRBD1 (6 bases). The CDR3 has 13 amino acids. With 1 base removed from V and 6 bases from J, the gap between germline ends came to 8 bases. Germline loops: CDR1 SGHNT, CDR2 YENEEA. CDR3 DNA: TGTGCCAGCAGCTTAGTTAGGGGGGATACGCAGTATTTT. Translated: CASSLVRGDTQYF.

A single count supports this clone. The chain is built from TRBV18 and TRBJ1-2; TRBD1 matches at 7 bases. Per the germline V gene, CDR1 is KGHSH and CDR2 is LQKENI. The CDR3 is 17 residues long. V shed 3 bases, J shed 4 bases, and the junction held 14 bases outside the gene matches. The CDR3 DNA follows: TGTGCCAGCTCACCCCCATTGGACAGGACCGCTAGCTATGGCTACACCTTC. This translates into CASSPPLDRTASYGYTF. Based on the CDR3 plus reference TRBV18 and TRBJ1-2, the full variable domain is NAGVMQNPRHLVRRRGQEARLRCSPMKGHSHVYWYRQLPEEGLKFMVYLQKENIIDESGMPKERFSAEFPKEGPSILRIQQVVRGDSAAYFCASSPPLDRTASYGYTFGSGTRLTVV.

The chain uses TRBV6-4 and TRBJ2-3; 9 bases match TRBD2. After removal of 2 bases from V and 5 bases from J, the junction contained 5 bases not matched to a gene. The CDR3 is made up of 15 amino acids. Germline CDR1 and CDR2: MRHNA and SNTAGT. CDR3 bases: TGTGCCAGCAGTGACCCGGGCGGGAGGGTAGATACGCAGTATTTT. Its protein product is CASSDPGGRVDTQYF.

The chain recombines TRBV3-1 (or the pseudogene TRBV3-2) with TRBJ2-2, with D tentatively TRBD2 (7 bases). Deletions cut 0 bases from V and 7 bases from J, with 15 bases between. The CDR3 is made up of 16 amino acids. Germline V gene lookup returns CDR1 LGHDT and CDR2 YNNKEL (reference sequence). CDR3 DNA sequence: TGTGCCAGCAGCCAAGATTCGGGGGGCAGGGGCGGGGAGCTGTTTTTT. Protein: CASSQDSGGRGGELFF.

Here the CDR3 DNA reads TGCGCCAGCAGTCGCGGGATGGATGGAGAAAAACTGTTTTTT. Translation: CASSRGMDGEKLFF. The chain uses TRBV4-3 and TRBJ1-4; D remains ambiguous. Per the germline V gene, CDR1 is LGHNA and CDR2 is YSLEER. Trimming shortened V by 6 bases and J by 8 bases, and 16 bases separated the two germline ends. The CDR3 spans 14 residues.

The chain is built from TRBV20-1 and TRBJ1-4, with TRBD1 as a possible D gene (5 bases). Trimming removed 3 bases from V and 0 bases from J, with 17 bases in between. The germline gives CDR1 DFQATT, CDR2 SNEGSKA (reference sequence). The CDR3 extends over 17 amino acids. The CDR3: CSASGGEAATTNEKLFF. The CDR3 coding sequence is TGCAGTGCTAGTGGGGGAGAGGCAGCCACAACTAATGAAAAACTGTTTTTT.

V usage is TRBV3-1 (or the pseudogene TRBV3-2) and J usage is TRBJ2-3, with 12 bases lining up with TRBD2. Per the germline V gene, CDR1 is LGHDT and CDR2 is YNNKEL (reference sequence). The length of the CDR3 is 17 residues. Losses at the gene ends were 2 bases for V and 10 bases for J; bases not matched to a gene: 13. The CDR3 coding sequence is TGTGCCAGCAGCCAAAGACTAGCGGGGGTAGCAGGAGGTGCGCAGTATTTT. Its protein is CASSQRLAGVAGGAQYF.

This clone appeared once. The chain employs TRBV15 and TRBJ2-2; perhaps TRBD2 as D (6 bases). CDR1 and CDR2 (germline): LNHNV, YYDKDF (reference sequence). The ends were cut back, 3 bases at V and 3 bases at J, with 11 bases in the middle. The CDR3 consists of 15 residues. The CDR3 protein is CATSSGRGDTGELFF. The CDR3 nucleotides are TGTGCCACCAGCAGCGGGAGAGGGGACACCGGGGAGCTGTTTTTT.

The CDR3: CASSSGTGGVYEQYF. As DNA, the CDR3 is TGCGCCAGCAGCTCCGGGACAGGGGGGGTCTACGAGCAGTACTTC. The chain is built from TRBV10-1 and TRBJ2-7; 11 bases agree with TRBD1. CDR1 is WNHNN and CDR2 is SYGVQD in the germline V gene (reference sequence). Trimming removed 6 bases from V and 3 bases from J; junction bases left unmatched: 7. There are 15 residues in the CDR3.